One TCR beta chain is described in this entry. Time point reported: blood 4 weeks post-SBRT, at nephrectomy. The treatment: 15 Gy SBRT to primary tumor, nephrectomy 4 weeks later. This specimen comes from a study of radiation and T cells in renal cell carcinoma. Some clones are missing from TCRdb's copy, which holds only in-frame ones; the method was immunoSEQ multiplex PCR. The sample has around 170,000 clones; around 89% are singletons. Sequences were derived from blood, sampled from a patient whose treatment included radiotherapy and nephrectomy. The TCR was taken from a woman aged 45-60 years with renal cell carcinoma.

The CDR3 DNA sequence: TGCACCAGCAGCCACTGGGGGGCGTTGGAAGAGACCCAGTACTTC. Protein: CTSSHWGALEETQYF. The chain uses TRBV1 and TRBJ2-5. TRBV1 represents a pseudogene. The CDR3 sequence is 15 residues long.